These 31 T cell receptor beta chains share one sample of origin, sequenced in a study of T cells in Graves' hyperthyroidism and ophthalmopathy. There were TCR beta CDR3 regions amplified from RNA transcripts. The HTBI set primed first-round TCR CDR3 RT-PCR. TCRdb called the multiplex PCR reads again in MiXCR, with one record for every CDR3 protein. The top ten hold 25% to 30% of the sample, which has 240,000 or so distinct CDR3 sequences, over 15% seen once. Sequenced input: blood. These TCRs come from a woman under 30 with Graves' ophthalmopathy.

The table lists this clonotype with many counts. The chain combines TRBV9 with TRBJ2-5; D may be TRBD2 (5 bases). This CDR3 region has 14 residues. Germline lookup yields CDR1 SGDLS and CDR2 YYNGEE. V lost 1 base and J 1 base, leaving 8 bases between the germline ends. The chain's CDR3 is CASSVRGTQETQYF. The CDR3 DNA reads TGTGCCAGCAGCGTACGGGGTACCCAAGAGACCCAGTACTTC.

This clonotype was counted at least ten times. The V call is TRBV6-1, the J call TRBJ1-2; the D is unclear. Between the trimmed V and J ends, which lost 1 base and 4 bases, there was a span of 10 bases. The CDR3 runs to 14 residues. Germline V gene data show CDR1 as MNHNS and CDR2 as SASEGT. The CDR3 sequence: CASSEGKTLYGYTF. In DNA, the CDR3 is TGTGCCAGCAGTGAAGGCAAGACCCTCTATGGCTACACCTTC.

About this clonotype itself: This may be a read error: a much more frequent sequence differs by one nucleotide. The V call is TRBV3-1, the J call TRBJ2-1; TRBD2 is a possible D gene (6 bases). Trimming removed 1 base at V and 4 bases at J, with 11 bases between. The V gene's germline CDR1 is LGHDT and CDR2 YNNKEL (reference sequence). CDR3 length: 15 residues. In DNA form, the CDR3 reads TGTGCCAGCAGCCAAGCGGGAGCCCCTTACAATGAGCAGTTCTTC. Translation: CASSQAGAPYNEQFF.

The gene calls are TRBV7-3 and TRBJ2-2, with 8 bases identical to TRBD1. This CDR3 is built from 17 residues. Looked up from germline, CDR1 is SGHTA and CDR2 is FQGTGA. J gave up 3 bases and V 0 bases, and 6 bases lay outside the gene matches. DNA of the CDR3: TGTGCCAGCAGCTTAACGTTCGGGACAGGAGACACCGGGGAGCTGTTTTTT. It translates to CASSLTFGTGDTGELFF. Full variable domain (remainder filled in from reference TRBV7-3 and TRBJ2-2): GAGVSQTPSNKVTEKGKYVELRCDPISGHTALYWYRQSLGQGPEFLIYFQGTGAADDSGLPNDRFFAVRPEGSVSTLKIQRTERGDSAVYLCASSLTFGTGDTGELFFGEGSRLTVL.

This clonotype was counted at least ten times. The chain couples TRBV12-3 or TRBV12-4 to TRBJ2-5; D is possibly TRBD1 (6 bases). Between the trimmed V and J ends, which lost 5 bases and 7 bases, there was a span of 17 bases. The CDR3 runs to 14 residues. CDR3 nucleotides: TGTGCCAGCAGTCGAGGGGGAAGTTGGGGGACCCAGTACTTC. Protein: CASSRGGSWGTQYF.

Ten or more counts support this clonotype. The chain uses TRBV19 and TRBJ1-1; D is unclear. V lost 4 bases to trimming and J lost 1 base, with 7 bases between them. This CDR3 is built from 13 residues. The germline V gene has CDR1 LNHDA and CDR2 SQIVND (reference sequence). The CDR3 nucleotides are TGTGCCAGTAGTACTAGTGGGAACACTGAAGCTTTCTTT. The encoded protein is CASSTSGNTEAFF.

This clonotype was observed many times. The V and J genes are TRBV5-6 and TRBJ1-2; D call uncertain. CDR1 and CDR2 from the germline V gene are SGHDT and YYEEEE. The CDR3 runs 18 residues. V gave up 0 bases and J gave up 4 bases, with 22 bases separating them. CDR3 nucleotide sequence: TGTGCCAGCAGCTTGGGTTATTTCGGCAGGCCGCAGATCTATGGCTACACCTTC. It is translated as CASSLGYFGRPQIYGYTF.

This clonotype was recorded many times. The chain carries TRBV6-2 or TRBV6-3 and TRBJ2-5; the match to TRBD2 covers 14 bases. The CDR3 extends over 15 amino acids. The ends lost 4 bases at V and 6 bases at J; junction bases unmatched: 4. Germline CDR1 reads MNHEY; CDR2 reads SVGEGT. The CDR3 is CASSSGTSGGKTQYF. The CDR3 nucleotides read TGTGCCAGCAGTTCCGGGACTAGCGGGGGAAAGACCCAGTACTTC.

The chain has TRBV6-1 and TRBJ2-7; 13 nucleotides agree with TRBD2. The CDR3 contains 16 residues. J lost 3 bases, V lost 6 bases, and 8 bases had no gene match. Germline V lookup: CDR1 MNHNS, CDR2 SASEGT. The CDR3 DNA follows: TGTGCCAGCAGAAGGAGACTAGCGGGAGGAAACTACGAGCAGTACTTC. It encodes CASRRRLAGGNYEQYF.

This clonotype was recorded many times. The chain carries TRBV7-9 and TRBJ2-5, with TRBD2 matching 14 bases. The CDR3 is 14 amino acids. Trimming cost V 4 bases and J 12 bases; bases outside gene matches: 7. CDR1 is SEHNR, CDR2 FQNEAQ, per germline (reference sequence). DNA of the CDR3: TGTGCCAGCAGCTCACCGGGACTAGCGGGAGATAAGTACTTC. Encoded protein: CASSSPGLAGDKYF.

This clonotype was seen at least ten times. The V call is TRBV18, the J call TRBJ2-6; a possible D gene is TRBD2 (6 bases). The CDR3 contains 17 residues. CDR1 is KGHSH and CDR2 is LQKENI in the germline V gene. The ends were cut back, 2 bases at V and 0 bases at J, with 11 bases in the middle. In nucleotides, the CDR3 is TGTGCCAGCTCACCAGGTGCCGGGGGCTCTGGGGCCAACGTCCTGACTTTC. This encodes CASSPGAGGSGANVLTF.

CDR3 sequence (DNA): TGTGCCAGCAGCCAAGTAGTTTTACGGGAGAACCACGGGGAGCTGTTTTTT. Protein: CASSQVVLRENHGELFF. The V call is TRBV3-1, the J call TRBJ2-2, with a tentative D call TRBD2 (6 bases). Germline V gene data show CDR1 as LGHDT and CDR2 as YNNKEL (reference sequence). V was clipped by 1 base and J by 7 bases, with 19 bases between them. The length of the CDR3 is 17 residues. Supplemented by reference TRBV3-1 and TRBJ2-2, the full variable domain reads DTAVSQTPKYLVTQMGNDKSIKCEQNLGHDTMYWYKQDSKKFLKIMFSYNNKELIINETVPNRFSPKSPDKAHLNLHINSLELGDSAVYFCASSQVVLRENHGELFFGEGSRLTVL.

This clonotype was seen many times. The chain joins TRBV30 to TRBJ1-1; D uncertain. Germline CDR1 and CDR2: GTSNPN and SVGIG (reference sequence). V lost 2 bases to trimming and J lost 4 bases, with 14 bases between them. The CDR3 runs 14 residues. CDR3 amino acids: CAWSQRVRSTEAFF. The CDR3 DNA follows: TGTGCCTGGAGTCAGAGGGTTAGGAGCACTGAAGCTTTCTTT. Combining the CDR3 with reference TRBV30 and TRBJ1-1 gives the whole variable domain SQTIHQWPATLVQPVGSPLSLECTVEGTSNPNLYWYRQAAGRGLQLLFYSVGIGQISSEVPQNLSASRPQDRQFILSSKKLLLSDSGFYLCAWSQRVRSTEAFFGQGTRLTVV.

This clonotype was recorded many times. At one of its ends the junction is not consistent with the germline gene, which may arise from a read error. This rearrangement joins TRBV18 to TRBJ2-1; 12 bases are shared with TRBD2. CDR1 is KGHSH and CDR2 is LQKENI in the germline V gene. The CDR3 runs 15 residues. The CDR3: CASSPLAGGNNEQFF. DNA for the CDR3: TGCGCCAGCAGCCCTCTAGCGGGGGGGAATAATGAGCAGTTCTTC.

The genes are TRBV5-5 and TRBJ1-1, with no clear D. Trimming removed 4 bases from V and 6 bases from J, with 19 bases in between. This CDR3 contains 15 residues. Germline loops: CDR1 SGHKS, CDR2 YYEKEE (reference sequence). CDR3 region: CASSRSTAGRAEAFF. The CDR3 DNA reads TGTGCCAGCAGCAGATCCACTGCGGGGAGGGCTGAAGCTTTCTTT.

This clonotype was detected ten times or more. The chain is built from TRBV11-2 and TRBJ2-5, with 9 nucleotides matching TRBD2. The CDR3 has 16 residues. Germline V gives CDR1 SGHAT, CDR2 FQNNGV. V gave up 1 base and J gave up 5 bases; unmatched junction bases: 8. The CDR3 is CASSLGLADPRETQYF. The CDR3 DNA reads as TGTGCCAGCAGCTTAGGACTAGCGGACCCCCGGGAGACCCAGTACTTC.

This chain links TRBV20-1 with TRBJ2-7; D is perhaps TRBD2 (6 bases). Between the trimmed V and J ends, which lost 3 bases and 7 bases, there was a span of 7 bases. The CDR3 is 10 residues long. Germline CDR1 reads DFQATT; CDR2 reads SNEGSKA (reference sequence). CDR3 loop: CSASGGEQYF. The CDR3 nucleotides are TGCAGTGCTAGCGGGGGTGAGCAGTACTTC.

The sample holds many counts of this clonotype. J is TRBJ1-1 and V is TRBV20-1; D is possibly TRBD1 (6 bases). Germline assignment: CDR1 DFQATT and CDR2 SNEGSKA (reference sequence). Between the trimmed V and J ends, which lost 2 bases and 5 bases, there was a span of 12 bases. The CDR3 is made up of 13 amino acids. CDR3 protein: CSARSAGVTEAFF. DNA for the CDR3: TGCAGTGCTAGATCCGCAGGGGTTACTGAAGCTTTCTTT.

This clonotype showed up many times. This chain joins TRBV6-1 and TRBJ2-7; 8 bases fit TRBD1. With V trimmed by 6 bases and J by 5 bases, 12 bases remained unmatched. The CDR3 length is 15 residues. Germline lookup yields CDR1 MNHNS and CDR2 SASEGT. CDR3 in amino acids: CASSNPGQGSDEQYF. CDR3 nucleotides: TGTGCCAGCAGCAATCCCGGACAGGGATCGGACGAGCAGTACTTC.

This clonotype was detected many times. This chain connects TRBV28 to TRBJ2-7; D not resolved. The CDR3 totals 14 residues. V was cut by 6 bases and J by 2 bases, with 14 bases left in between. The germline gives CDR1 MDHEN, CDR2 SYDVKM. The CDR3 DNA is TGTGCCAGCAGCGCACGAGGCGGAACCTACGAGCAGTACTTC. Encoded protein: CASSARGGTYEQYF.

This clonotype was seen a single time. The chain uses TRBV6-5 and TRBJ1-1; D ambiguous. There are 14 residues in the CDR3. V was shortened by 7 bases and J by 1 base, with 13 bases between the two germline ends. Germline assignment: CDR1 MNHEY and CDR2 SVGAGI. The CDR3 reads CASTYSRENTEAFF. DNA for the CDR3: TGTGCCAGCACCTACTCGCGGGAGAACACTGAAGCTTTCTTT.

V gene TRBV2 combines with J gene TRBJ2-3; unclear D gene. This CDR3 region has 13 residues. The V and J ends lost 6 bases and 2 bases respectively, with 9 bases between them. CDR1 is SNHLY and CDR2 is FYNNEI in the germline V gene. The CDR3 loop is CASSTRATDTQYF. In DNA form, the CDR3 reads TGTGCCAGCAGCACCCGAGCCACAGATACGCAGTATTTT.

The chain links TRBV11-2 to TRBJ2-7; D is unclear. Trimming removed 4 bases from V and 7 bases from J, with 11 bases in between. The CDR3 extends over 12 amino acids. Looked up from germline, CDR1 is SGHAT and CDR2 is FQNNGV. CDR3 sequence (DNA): TGTGCCAGCAGCTCCAGAGCCTTGGAGCAGTACTTC. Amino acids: CASSSRALEQYF. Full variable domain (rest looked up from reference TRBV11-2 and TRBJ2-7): EAGVAQSPRYKIIEKRQSVAFWCNPISGHATLYWYQQILGQGPKLLIQFQNNGVVDDSQLPKDRFSAERLKGVDSTLKIQPAKLEDSAVYLCASSSRALEQYFGPGTRLTVT.

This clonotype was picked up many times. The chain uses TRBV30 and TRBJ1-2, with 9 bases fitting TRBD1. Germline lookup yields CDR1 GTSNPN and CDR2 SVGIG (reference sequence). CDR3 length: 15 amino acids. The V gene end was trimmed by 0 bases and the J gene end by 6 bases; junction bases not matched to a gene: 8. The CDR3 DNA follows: TGTGCCTGGAGTGTCCTAAAGGGACAGGGCAATGGCTACACCTTC. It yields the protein CAWSVLKGQGNGYTF.

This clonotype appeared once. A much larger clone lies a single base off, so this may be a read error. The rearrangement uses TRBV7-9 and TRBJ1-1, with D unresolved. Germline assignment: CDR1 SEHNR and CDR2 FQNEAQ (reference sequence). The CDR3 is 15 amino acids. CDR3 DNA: TGTGCCAGCAACAGCTTGTTGGAGGGAAACACTAAAGCTTTCTTT. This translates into CASNSLLEGNTKAFF.

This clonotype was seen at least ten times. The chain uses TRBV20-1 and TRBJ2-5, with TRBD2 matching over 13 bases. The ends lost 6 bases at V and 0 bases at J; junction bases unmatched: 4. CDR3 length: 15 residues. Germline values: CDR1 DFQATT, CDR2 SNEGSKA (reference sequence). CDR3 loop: CSATGLAGHQETQYF. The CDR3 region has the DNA TGCAGTGCCACGGGACTAGCGGGGCACCAAGAGACCCAGTACTTC.

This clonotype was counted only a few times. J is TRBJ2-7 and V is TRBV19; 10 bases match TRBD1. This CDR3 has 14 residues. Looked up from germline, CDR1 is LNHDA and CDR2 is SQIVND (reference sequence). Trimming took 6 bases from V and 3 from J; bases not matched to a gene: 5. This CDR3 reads CASRMGQGIYEQYF. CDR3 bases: TGTGCCAGTAGAATGGGACAGGGGATCTACGAGCAGTACTTC.

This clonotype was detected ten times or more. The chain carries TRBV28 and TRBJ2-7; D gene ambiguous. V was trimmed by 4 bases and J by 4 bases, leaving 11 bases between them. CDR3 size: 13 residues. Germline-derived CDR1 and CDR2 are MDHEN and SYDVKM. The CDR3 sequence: CASSSPLEYEQYV. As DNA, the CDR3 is TGTGCCAGCAGTTCTCCTCTAGAATACGAGCAGTACGTC.

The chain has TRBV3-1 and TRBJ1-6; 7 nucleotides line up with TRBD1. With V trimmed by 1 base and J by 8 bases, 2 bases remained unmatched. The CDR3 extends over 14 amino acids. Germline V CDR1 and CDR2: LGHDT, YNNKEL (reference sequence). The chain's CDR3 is CASSQVTGYSPLHF. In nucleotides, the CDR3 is TGTGCCAGCAGCCAAGTGACAGGGTATTCACCCCTCCACTTT.

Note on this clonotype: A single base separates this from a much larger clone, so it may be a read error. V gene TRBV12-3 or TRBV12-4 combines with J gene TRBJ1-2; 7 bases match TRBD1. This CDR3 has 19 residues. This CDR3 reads CASSLVGWDRGLGDYGYAF. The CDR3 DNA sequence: TGTGCCAGCAGTTTAGTAGGATGGGACAGAGGACTCGGAGACTATGGCTACGCCTTC.

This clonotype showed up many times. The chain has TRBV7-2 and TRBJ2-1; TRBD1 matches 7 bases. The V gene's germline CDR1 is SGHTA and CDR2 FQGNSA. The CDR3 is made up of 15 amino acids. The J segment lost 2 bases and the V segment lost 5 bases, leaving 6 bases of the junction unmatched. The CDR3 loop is CASSPPGQPYNEQFF. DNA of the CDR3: TGTGCCAGCAGCCCACCGGGACAGCCCTACAATGAGCAGTTCTTC.